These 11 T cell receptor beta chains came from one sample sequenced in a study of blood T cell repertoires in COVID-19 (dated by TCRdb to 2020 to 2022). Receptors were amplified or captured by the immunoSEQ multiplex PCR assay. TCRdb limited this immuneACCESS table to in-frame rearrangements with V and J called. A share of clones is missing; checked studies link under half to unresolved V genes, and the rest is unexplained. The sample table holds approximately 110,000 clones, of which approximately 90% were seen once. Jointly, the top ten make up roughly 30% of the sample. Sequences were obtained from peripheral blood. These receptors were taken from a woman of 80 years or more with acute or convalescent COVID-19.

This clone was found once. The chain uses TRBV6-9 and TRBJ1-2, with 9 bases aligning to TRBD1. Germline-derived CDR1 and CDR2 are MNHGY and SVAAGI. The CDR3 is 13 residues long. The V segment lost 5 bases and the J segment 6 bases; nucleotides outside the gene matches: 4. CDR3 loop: CASSPRTGDGYTF. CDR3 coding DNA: TGTGCCAGCAGTCCCCGGACAGGGGATGGCTACACCTTC.

CDR3 DNA: TGTGCCAGCAGTTCCGCGGGGTACAATGAGCAGTTCTTC. This encodes CASSSAGYNEQFF. This sequence joins TRBV27 and TRBJ2-1; possible D gene TRBD2, 6 bases. From germline, CDR1 is MNHEY and CDR2 SMNVEV (reference sequence). The length of the CDR3 is 13 residues. V was trimmed by 4 bases and J by 4 bases, leaving 8 bases between them.

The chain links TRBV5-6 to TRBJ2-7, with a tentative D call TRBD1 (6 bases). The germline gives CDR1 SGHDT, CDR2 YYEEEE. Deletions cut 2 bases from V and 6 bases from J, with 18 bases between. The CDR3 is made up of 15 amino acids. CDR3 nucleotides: TGTGCCAGCAGCTTCTGGAGTACCGGGACAAGCGAGCAGTACTTC. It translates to CASSFWSTGTSEQYF.

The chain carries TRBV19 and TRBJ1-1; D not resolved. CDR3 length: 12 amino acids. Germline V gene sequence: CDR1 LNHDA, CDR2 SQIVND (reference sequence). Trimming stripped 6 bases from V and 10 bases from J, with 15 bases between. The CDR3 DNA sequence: TGTGCCAGTAGCCAAGGAGGCGGGCGAGCTTTCTTT. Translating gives CASSQGGGRAFF.

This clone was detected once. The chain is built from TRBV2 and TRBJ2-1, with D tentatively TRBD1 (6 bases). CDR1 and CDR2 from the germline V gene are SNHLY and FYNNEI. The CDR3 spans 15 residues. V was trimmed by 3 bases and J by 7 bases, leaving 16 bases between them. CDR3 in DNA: TGTGCCAGCAGTGACTGGCAGGGGATAGGAAATGAGCAGTTCTTC. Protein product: CASSDWQGIGNEQFF.

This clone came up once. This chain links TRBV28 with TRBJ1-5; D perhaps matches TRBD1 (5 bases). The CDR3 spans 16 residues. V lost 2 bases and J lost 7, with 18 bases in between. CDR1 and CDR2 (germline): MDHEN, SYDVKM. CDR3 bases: TGTGCCAGCAGTTTAACGGGCCAGGGAAGGCGCCAGCCCCAGCATTTT. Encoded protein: CASSLTGQGRRQPQHF.

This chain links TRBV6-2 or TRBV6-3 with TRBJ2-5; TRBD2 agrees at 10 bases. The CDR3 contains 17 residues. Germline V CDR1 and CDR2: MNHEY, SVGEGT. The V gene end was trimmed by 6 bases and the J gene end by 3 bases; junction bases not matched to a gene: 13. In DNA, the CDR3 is TGTGCCAGCAGCCCGCTAATCGAGCGGGGGGGGAAAGAGACCCAGTACTTC. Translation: CASSPLIERGGKETQYF.

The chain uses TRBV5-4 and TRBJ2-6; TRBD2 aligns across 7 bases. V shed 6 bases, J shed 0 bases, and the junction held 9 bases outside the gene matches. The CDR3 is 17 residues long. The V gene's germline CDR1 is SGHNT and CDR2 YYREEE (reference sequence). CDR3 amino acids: CASTVGGFASGANVLTF. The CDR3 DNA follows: TGTGCCAGCACTGTGGGGGGGTTTGCCTCTGGGGCCAACGTCCTGACTTTC.

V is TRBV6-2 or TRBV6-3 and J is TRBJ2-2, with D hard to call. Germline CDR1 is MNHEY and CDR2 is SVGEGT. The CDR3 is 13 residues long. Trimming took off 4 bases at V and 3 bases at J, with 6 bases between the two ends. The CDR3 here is CASSSHYTGELFF. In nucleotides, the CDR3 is TGTGCCAGCAGTTCTCACTACACCGGGGAGCTGTTTTTT.

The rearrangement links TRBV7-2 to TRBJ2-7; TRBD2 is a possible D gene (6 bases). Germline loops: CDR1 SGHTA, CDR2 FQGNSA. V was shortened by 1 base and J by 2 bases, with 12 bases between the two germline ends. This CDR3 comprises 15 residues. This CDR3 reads CASSLVGGQAYEQYF. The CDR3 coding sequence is TGTGCCAGCAGCTTAGTGGGGGGTCAAGCCTACGAGCAGTACTTC.

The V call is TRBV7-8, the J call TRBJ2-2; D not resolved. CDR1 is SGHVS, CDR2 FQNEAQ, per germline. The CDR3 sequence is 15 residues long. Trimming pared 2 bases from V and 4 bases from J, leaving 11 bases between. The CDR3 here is CASSLNSLPTGELFF. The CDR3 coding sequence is TGTGCCAGCAGCTTAAATAGTCTACCCACCGGGGAGCTGTTTTTT.